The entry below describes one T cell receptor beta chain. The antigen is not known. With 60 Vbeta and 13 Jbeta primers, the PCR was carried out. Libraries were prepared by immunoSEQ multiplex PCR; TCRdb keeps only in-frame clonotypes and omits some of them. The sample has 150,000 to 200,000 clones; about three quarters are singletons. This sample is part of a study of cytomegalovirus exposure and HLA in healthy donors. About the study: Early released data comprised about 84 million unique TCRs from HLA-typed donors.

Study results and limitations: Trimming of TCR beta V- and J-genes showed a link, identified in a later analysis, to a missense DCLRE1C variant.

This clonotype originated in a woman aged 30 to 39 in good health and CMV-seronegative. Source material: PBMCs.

This CDR3 is CASSYRLTGGRDEQYF. The CDR3 nucleotides read TGTGCCAGCAGTTACCGACTAACAGGGGGCAGGGACGAGCAGTACTTC. The chain links TRBV6-5 to TRBJ2-7; 9 bases are shared with TRBD1. This CDR3 is built from 16 residues. Germline loops: CDR1 MNHEY, CDR2 SVGAGI. The V segment lost 2 bases and the J segment 5 bases; nucleotides outside the gene matches: 10.